The 9 T cell receptor beta chains below were found in one sample sequenced in a study of blood T cell repertoires in COVID-19. TCRdb keeps only in-frame clones here, not all; method: immunoSEQ multiplex PCR. The sample has 200,000 to 300,000 clones, 65% to 85% seen once; the top ten hold around 26%. Sequenced: peripheral blood. The receptors stem from a man aged 40-49 years with acute or convalescent COVID-19.

The V call is TRBV7-2, the J call TRBJ2-7; 12 nucleotides line up with TRBD1. The CDR3 extends over 18 amino acids. Unmatched junction bases numbered 7, after V lost 0 bases and J lost 1 base. Germline V gene data show CDR1 as SGHTA and CDR2 as FQGNSA. The CDR3 nucleotides are TGTGCCAGCAGCTTAGCGGGGACAGGGGGCGGGTGGTCCTACGAGCAGTACTTC. Amino acids: CASSLAGTGGGWSYEQYF.

The count of this clone is one. The J gene is TRBJ1-2, the V gene TRBV2, with D tentatively TRBD1 (5 bases). This CDR3 has 14 residues. V lost 4 bases to trimming and J lost 7 bases, with 16 bases between them. CDR1 SNHLY and CDR2 FYNNEI come from the germline V gene. The DNA for the CDR3 is TGTGCCAGCAGTGCGGACATAGGTGCTGGTGGCTACACCTTC. Amino acids: CASSADIGAGGYTF.

This chain uses TRBV28 with TRBJ1-3, with a possible D match to TRBD1 (6 bases). V was clipped by 8 bases and J by 6 bases, with 20 bases between them. Germline CDR1 reads MDHEN; CDR2 reads SYDVKM. There are 15 residues in the CDR3. CDR3 sequence: CASGRPGAAINTIYF. The DNA of the CDR3 is TGTGCCAGCGGTCGACCAGGGGCGGCAATAAACACCATATATTTT.

The sample holds one count of this clone. The junction differs from germline at one of its ends, possibly a read error. The V gene is TRBV5-1, the J gene TRBJ2-7; perhaps TRBD1 as D (5 bases). Germline CDR1 and CDR2: SGHRS and YFSETQ. The CDR3 runs 12 residues. CDR3 sequence (DNA): TGCGCCAGCAGCTTGGGGGGCAGAGTACCTATCTTC. This translates into CASSLGGRVPIF. Supplemented by reference TRBV5-1 and TRBJ2-7, the full variable domain reads KAGVTQTPRYLIKTRGQQVTLSCSPISGHRSVSWYQQTPGQGLQFLFEYFSETQRNKGNFPGRFSGRQFSNSRSEMNVSTLELGDSALYLCASSLGGRVPIFGPGTRLTVT.

This rearrangement joins TRBV9 to TRBJ2-3, with D uncertain. Between the trimmed V and J ends, which lost 0 bases and 6 bases, there was a span of 5 bases. The CDR3 totals 12 residues. From germline, CDR1 is SGDLS and CDR2 YYNGEE. This CDR3 reads CASSVGEDTQYF. The CDR3 DNA sequence: TGTGCCAGCAGCGTAGGAGAGGATACGCAGTATTTT.

The chain has TRBV27 and TRBJ1-3, with TRBD1 as a possible D gene (5 bases). The V gene lost 2 bases and the J gene lost 7 bases, with 9 bases spanning the gap. Germline-derived CDR1 and CDR2 are MNHEY and SMNVEV (reference sequence). The CDR3 length is 13 residues. CDR3 residues: CASSLQGSNTIYF. DNA of the CDR3: TGTGCCAGCAGTTTACAGGGTTCTAACACCATATATTTT.

The chain employs TRBV4-2 and TRBJ2-3; D remains ambiguous. The V gene lost 0 bases and the J gene lost 0 bases, with 19 bases spanning the gap. The germline CDR1 and CDR2 sequences are LGHNA and YNFKEQ. The CDR3 is 19 residues long. The CDR3 loop is CASSQDLLDFSSSTDTQYF. DNA for the CDR3: TGTGCCAGCAGCCAAGATTTGCTAGACTTTAGTTCTAGCACAGATACGCAGTATTTT.

The chain joins TRBV27 to TRBJ1-3, with 9 bases aligning to TRBD1. Losses at the gene ends were 5 bases for V and 2 bases for J; bases not matched to a gene: 4. There are 15 residues in the CDR3. Germline CDR1 is MNHEY and CDR2 is SMNVEV (reference sequence). CDR3: CASSLRQGAGNTIYF. CDR3 bases: TGTGCCAGCAGTCTCCGACAGGGGGCTGGAAACACCATATATTTT.

This clone was observed a single time. This chain links TRBV2 with TRBJ2-3; TRBD2 is a possible D gene (5 bases). The CDR3 extends over 13 amino acids. Germline CDR1 SNHLY, CDR2 FYNNEI. Trimming cost V 8 bases and J 0 bases, with 9 bases left between them. The DNA for the CDR3 is TGTGCCAGCTCGCCGGGGAGCACAGATACGCAGTATTTT. Its translation: CASSPGSTDTQYF.